This TCR beta chain was found in a study of blood T cell repertoires in COVID-19. Produced via immunoSEQ multiplex PCR; TCRdb's table is partial and in-frame only. Of 150,000 to 200,000 clones in the sample, approximately 79% were seen once. V was pared by 5 bases and J by 4 bases, with 11 bases between. The CDR3 consists of 14 residues. Germline V CDR1 and CDR2: LNHDA, SQIVND (reference sequence). The sequence was obtained from a woman of 80 years or more with acute or convalescent COVID-19. This chain joins TRBV19 and TRBJ2-2; tentatively, D is TRBD2 (5 bases). What was sequenced was peripheral blood. The CDR3 coding sequence is TGTGCCAGTAGTCTGTTGAGCGGCACCGGGGAGCTGTTTTTT. It is translated as CASSLLSGTGELFF.